This T cell receptor (beta chain) was identified in a study of blood T cell repertoires in COVID-19. At the level of the study: Acute and convalescent COVID-19 specimens originated in the United States, Italy and Spain. From T cells, B-cell-depleted T cells, or PBMCs came the material, which was cDNA or gDNA.

Original processing notes: Cell counts per sample came from amplifying reference gene primers. The repertoire was sequenced with immunoSEQ multiplex PCR; TCRdb's copy has only in-frame clones and lacks some. V, J and clone size were drawn from that table, and D and trimming were deduced from the DNA. The sample yields a few hundred thousand clones, roughly 87% seen once. CDR3 length: 15 amino acids. Looked up from germline, CDR1 is SGHNT and CDR2 is YYREEE (reference sequence). The V segment lost 6 bases and the J segment 0 bases; nucleotides outside the gene matches: 6. The receptor was derived from a woman in her 40s who had recovered from COVID-19. The sequenced material came from peripheral blood. The rearrangement joins TRBV5-4 to TRBJ2-3; 8 nucleotides match TRBD2. CDR3 sequence (DNA): TGTGCCAGCACTTCCCGCGGGGGGAGCACAGATACGCAGTATTTT. Protein: CASTSRGGSTDTQYF. The full variable domain, in which reference TRBV5-4 and TRBJ2-3 provide the parts outside the CDR3, is ETGVTQSPTHLIKTRGQQVTLRCSSQSGHNTVSWYQQALGQGPQFIFQYYREEENGRGNFPPRFSGLQFPNYSSELNVNALELDDSALYLCASTSRGGSTDTQYFGPGTRLTVL.